This T cell receptor (beta chain) comes out of a study of T cell clones after liver transplantation (dated by TCRdb to about 2019). Regarding the research as a whole: ITN030ST, the source of the samples, was a randomized trial that attempted immunosuppression withdrawal within 2 years of liver transplantation. Donor-reactive T cell clones were identified by TCRbeta sequencing following a pre-transplant mixed lymphocyte reaction and were subsequently tracked in post-transplant blood. As an antigen-independent comparator for donor-reactive sequences, third party-reactive TCRbeta sequences were also identified from pre-transplant MLRs. Of the eight recipients, a few were HCV-positive, while the remaining recipients had been transplanted for non-autoimmune, non-viral indications. Until randomization at 12-24 months post-transplant, subjects were given standard immunosuppression, with no induction therapy. Tolerance was defined as complete withdrawal of immunosuppression for at least one year without a rise in liver enzymes beyond twice the upper limit of normal. Blood samples were collected pre-transplant, then pre-randomization ahead of withdrawal, and finally post-randomization once withdrawal had either been completed or failed. The study cohort included 8 liver transplant recipients, of whom 3 were classified as tolerant and 5 as non-tolerant. Study-level results and caveats: Because of small, heterogeneous patient numbers and non-standardized post-transplant time points, the conclusions were only preliminary. When repertoire turnover was taken into account, detection of donor-reactive sequences was significantly reduced in 7 of 8 subjects for CD4 and in 8 of 8 subjects for CD8. A significant post-transplant decrease in circulating donor-reactive CD4 TCRbeta sequences was observed in 5 of 8 subjects, irrespective of tolerance or HCV status. Because allograft tissue specimens were not available, migration of donor-reactive T cells into the graft, rather than deletion, may have occurred. A greater decline was seen for donor-reactive sequences than for third party-reactive sequences, suggesting partial antigen-specific deletion unrelated to withdrawal success. Low numbers of available donor cells limited the measurable donor-reactive repertoire in two subjects.

Frozen genomic DNA underwent high-throughput TCRbeta CDR3 sequencing by immunoSEQ, including PCR amplification, mapping, bias correction and internal controls. The paper's processing steps were these. Only productive rearrangements were retained, and each unique TCRbeta sequence was defined by its CDR3 nucleotide sequence together with its V and J gene. A sequence counted as donor-reactive only if the sequence showed at least 5-fold expansion in CFSE-low cells compared with unstimulated pre-transplant cells and had a frequency of at least 0.01%. To ensure at least 90% detection power, minimum frequency thresholds were set for each subject based on that subject's lowest-template unstimulated sample. Jensen-Shannon divergence between the top 1000 TCRbeta sequences after and before transplant was used to measure repertoire turnover. Changes in detection of donor-reactive sequences were assessed with two-sided Fisher's exact tests. TCRdb re-hosts the immuneACCESS table, in-frame sequences only. Its copies lack some clones; in the studies checked, an unresolved V gene accounts for under half of them, and the cause for the rest is not known. The V and J calls and clone size were taken over from that table, and D and trimming were inferred from the DNA. The sample data list 55,000 to 80,000 clones, and 90% of these were observed just once. Clones ranked in the top ten supply roughly 3% of the sample.

Concerning this clone: Its specific antigen is unknown. Per-nucleotide qualities are absent, and no much larger clonotype sits a single base away.

Including cysteine and phenylalanine, the CDR3 has 14 amino acids. Only the CDR3 region is kept as DNA, spanning 42 bases read in frame from base 1. Trimming at the junction amounts to 4 bases on V and 1 base on J, and the germline ends lie 10 bases apart. From a lookup of the germline V gene (reference sequence), CDR1 and CDR2 are LNHDA and SQIVND. The time point tag for this specimen amounts to: pre-transplant. Unstimulated PBMCs, after thawing, were stained for CD3, CD4 and CD8 and then FACS-sorted into CD3+CD4+ and CD3+CD8+ populations. All 8 studied subjects were randomized to immunosuppression withdrawal. The Qiagen DNeasy Blood and Tissue Kit was used to isolate genomic DNA.

This clonotype was obtained from a human donor who received a liver transplant. This material consisted of CD4+ T cells from blood, taken before liver transplant. The chain is encoded by TRBV19 joined to TRBJ1-1, with no confidently assigned D gene. The CDR3 is CASSTDGWNTEAFF. The nucleotide sequence is TGTGCCAGTAGTACGGACGGATGGAACACTGAAGCTTTCTTT.